This TCR beta chain was recorded in a study of blood T cells in healthy people across ages. CDR1 is WSHSY, CDR2 SAAADI, per germline. Between the trimmed V and J ends, which lost 4 bases and 1 base, there was a span of 13 bases. CDR3 length: 15 amino acids. Sample-barcoded 5' priming and a J-beta primer mix drove a second PCR of roughly 6 to 12 cycles. TCRdb reprocessed the 5' RACE reads with MiXCR, giving one entry per CDR3 protein. The table shows about 1.7 million distinct CDR3 sequences, with about 28% occurring only once. The V gene is TRBV10-2, the J gene TRBJ2-5; D is perhaps TRBD1 (5 bases). The sequence derives from a young woman in good health. Input material: blood. This CDR3 is CASSGEGVTQETQYF. The CDR3 nucleotides read TGCGCCAGCAGTGGAGAAGGGGTTACCCAAGAGACCCAGTACTTC.